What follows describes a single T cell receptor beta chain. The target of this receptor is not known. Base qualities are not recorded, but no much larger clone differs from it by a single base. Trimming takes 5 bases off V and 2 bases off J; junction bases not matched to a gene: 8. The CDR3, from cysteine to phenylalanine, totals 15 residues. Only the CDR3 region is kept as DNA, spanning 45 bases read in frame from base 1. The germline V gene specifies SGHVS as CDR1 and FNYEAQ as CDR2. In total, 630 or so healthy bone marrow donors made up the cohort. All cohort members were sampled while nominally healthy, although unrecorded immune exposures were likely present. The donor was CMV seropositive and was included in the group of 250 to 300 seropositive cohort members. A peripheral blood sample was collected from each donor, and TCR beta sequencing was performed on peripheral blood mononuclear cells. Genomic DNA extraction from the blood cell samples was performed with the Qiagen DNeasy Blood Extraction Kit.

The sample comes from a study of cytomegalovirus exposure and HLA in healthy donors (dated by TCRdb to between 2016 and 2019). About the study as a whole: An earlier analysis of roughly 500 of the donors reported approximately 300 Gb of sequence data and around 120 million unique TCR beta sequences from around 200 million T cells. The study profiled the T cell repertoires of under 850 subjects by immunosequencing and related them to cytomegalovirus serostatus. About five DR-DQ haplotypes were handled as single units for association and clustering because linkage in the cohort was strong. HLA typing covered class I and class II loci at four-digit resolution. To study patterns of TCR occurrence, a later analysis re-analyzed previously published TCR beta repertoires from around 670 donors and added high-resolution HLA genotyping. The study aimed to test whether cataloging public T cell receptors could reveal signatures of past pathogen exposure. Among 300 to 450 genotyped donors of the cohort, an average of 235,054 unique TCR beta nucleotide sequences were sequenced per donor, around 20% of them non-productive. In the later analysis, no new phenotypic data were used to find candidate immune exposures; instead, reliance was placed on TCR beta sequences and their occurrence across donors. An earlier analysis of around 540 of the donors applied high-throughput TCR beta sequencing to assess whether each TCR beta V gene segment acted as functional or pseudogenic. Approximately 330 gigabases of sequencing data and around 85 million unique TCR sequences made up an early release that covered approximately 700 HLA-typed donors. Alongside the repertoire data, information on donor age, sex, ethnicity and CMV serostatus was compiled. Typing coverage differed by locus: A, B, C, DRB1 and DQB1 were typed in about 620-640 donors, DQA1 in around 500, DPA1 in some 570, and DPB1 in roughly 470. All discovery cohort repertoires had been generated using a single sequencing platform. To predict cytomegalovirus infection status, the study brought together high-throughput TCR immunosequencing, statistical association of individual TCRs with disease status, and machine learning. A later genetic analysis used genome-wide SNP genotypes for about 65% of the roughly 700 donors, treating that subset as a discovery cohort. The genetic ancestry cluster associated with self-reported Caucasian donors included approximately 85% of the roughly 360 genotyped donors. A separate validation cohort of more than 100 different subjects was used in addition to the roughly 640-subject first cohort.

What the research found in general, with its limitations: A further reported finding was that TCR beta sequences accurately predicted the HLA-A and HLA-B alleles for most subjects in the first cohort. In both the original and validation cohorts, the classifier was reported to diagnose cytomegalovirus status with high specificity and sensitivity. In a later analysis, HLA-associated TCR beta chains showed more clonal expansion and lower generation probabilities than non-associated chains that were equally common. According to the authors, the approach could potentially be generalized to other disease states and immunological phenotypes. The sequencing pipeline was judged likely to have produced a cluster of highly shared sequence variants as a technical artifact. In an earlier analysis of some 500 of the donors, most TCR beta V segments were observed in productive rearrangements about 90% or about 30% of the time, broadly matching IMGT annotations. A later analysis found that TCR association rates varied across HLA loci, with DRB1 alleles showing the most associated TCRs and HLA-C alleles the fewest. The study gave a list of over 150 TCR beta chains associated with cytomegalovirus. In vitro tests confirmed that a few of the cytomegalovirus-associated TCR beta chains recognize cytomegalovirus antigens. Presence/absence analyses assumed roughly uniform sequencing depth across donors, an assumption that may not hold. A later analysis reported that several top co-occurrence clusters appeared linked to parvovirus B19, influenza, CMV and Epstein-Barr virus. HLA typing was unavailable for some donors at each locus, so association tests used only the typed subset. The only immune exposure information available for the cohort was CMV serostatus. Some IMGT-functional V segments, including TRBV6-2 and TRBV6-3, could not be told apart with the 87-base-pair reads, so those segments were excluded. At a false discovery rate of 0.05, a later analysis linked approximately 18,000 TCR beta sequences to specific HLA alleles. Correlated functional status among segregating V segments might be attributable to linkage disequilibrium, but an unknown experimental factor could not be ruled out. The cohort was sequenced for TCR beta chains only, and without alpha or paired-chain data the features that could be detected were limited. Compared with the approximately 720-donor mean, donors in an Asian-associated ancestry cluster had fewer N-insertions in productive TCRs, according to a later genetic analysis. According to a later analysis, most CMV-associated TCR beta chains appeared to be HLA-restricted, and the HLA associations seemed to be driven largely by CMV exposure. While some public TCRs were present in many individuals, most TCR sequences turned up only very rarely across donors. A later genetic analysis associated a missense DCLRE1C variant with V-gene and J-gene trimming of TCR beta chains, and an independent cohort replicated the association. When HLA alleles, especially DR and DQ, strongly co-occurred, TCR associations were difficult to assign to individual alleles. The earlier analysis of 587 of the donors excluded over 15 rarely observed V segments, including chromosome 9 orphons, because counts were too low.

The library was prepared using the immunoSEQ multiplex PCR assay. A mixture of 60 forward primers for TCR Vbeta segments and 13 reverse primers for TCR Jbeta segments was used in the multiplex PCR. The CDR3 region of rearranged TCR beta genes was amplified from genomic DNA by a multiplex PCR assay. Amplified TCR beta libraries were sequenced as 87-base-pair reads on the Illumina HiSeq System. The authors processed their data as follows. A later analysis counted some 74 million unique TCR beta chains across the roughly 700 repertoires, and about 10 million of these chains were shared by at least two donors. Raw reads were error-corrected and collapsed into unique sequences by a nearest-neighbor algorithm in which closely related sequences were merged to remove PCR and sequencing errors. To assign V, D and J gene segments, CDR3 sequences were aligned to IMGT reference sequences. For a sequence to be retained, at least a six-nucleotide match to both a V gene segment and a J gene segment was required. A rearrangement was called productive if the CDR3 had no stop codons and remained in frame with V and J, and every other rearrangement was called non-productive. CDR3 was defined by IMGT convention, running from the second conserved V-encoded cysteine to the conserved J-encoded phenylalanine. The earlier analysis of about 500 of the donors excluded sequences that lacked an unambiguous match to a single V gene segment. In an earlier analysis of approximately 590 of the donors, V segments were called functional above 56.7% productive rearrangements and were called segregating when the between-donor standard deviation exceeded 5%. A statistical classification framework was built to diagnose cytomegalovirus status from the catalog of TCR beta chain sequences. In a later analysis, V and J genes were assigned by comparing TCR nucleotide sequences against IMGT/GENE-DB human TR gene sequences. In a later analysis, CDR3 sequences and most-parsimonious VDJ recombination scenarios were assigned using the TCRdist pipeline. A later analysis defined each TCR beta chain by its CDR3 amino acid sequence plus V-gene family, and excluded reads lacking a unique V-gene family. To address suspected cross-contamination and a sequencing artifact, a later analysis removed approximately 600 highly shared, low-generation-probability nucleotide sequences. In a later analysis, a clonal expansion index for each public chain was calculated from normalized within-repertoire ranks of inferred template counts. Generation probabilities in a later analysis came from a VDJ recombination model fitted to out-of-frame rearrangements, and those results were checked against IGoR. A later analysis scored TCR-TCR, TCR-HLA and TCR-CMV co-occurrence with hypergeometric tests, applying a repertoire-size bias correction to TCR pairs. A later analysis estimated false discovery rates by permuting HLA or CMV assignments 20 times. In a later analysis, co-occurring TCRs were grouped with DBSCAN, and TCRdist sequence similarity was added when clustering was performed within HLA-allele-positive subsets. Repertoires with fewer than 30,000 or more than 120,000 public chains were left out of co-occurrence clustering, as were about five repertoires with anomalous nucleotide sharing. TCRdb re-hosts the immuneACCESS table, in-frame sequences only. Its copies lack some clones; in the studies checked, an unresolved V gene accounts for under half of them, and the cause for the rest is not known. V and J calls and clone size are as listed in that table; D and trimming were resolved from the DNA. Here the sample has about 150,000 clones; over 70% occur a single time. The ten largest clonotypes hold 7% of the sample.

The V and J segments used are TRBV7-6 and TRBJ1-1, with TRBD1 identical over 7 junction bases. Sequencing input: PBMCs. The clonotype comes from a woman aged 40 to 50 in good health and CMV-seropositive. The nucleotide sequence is TGTGCCAGCAGCCCAGGGGGGCCCTCTAACACTGAAGCTTTCTTT. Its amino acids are CASSPGGPSNTEAFF.